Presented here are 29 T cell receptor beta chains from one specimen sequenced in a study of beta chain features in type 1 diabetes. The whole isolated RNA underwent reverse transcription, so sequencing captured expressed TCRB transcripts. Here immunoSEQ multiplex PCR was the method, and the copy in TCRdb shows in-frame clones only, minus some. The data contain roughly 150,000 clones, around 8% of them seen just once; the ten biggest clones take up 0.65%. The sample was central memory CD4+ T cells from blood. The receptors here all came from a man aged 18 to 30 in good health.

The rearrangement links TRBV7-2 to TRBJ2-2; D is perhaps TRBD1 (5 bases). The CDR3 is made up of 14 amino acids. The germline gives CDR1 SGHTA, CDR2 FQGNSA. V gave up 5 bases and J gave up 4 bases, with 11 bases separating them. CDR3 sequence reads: CASSPRQITGELFF. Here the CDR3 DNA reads TGTGCCAGCAGCCCACGACAGATCACCGGGGAGCTGTTTTTT.

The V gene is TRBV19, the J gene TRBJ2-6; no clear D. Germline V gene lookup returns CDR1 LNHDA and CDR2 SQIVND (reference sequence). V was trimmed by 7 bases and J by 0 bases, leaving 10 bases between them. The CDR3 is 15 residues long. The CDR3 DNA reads TGTGCCAGTACTTTGAGAAGCTCTGGGGCCAACGTCCTGACTTTC. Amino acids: CASTLRSSGANVLTF.

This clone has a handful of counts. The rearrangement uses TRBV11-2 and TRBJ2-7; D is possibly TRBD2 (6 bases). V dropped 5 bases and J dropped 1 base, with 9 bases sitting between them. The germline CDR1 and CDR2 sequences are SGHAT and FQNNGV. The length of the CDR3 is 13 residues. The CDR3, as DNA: TGTGCCAGCAGCGGAGGGTTTTCCTACGAGCAGTACTTC. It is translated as CASSGGFSYEQYF.

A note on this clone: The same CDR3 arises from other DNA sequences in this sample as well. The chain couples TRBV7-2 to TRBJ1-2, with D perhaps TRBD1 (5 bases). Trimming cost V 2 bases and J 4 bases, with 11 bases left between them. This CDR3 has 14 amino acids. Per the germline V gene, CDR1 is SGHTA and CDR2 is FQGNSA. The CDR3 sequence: CASSLQPGSYGYTF. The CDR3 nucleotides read TGTGCCAGCAGCTTACAGCCAGGGTCCTATGGCTACACCTTC.

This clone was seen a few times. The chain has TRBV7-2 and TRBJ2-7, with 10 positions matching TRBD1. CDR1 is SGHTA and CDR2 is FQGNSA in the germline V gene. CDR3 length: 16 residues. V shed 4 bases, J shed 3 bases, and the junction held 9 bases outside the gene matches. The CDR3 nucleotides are TGTGCCAGCAGCTCGATGACAGGGGGCTCCCTCTACGAGCAGTACTTC. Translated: CASSSMTGGSLYEQYF. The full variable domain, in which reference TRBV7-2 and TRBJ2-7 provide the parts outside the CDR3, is GAGVSQSPSNKVTEKGKDVELRCDPISGHTALYWYRQSLGQGLEFLIYFQGNSAPDKSGLPSDRFSAERTGGSVSTLTIQRTQQEDSAVYLCASSSMTGGSLYEQYFGPGTRLTVT.

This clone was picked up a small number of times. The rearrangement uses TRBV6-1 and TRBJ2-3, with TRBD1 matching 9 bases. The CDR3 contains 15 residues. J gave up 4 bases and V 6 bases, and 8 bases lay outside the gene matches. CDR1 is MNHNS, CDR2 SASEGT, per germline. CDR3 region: CASSWGQGGPDTQYF. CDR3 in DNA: TGTGCCAGCAGCTGGGGACAGGGAGGCCCAGATACGCAGTATTTT.

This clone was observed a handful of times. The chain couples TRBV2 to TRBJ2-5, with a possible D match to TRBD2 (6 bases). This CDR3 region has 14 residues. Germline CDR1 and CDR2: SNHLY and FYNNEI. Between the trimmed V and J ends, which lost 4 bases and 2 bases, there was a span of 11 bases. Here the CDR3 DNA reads TGTGCCAGCAGTGCCAGGACTACTCAAGAGACCCAGTACTTC. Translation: CASSARTTQETQYF.

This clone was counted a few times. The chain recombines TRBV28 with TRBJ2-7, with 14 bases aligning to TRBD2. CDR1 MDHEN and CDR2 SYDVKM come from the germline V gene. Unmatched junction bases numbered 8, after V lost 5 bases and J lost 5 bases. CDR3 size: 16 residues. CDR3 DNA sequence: TGTGCCAGCAGTCCACAGGGACTAGCGGGAGTGAACGAGCAGTACTTC. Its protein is CASSPQGLAGVNEQYF.

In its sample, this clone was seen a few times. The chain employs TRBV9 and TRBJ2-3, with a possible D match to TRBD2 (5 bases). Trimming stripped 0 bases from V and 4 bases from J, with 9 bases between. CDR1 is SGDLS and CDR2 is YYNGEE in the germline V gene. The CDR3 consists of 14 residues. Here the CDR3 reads CASSVDLGADTQYF. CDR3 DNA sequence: TGTGCCAGCAGCGTAGATCTGGGAGCAGATACGCAGTATTTT.

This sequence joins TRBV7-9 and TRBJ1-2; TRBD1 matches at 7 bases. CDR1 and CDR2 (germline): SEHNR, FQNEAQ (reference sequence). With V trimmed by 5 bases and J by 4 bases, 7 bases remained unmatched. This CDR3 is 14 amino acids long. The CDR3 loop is CASSRDSRGYGYTF. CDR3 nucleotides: TGTGCCAGCAGCCGGGACAGTCGCGGCTATGGCTACACCTTC.

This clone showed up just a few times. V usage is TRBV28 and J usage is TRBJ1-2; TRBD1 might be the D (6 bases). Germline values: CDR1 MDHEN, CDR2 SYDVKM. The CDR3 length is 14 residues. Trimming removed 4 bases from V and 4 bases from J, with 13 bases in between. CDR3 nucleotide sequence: TGTGCCAGCAGTTCCCCAGGGGACGTCTATGGCTACACCTTC. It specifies CASSSPGDVYGYTF.

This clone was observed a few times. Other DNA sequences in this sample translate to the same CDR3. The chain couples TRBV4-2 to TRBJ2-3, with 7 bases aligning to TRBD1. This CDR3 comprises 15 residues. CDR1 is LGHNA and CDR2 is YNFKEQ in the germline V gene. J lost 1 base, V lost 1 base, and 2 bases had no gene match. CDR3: CASSQGTGRTDTQYF. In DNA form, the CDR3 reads TGTGCCAGCAGCCAAGGGACAGGTCGCACAGATACGCAGTATTTT.

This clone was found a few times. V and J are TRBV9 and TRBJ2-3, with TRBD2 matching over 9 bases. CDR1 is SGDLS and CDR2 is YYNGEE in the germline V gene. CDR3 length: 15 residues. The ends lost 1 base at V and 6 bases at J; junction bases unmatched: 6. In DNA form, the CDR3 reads TGTGCCAGCAGCGTAAGCGGGAGGCCACCCGATACGCAGTATTTT. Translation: CASSVSGRPPDTQYF.

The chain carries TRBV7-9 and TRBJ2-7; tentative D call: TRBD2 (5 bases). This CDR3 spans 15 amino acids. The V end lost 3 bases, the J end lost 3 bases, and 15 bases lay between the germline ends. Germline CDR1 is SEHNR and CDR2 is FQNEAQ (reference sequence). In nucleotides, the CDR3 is TGTGCCAGCAGCTTCACGGCTAGCAGTAACTACGAGCAGTACTTC. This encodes CASSFTASSNYEQYF.

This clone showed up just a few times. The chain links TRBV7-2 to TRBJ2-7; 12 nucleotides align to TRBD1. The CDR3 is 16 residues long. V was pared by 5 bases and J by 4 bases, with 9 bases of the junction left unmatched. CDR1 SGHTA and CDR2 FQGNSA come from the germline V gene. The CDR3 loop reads CASSKTRDRGPYEQYF. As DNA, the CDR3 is TGTGCCAGCAGCAAGACCCGGGACAGGGGGCCATACGAGCAGTACTTC.

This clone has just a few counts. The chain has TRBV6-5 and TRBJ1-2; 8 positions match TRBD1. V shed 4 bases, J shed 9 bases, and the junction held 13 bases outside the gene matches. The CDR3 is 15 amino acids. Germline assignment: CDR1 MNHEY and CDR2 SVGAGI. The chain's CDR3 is CASSSETGAPSSYTF. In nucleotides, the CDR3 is TGTGCCAGCAGTTCCGAGACAGGGGCCCCATCGAGCTACACCTTC.

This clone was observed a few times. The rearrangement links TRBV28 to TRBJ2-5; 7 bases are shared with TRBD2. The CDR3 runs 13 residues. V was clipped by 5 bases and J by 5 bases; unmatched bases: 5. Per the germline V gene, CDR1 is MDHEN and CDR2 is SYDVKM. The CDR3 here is CASSPGGRETQYF. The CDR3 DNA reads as TGTGCCAGCAGTCCGGGGGGTAGGGAGACCCAGTACTTC.

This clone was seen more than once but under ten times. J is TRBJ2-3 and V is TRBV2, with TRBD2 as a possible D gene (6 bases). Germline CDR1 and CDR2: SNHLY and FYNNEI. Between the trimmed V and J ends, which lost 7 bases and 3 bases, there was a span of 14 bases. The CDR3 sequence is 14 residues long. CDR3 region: CASTVGRGTDTQYF. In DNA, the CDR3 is TGTGCCAGCACGGTCGGGAGAGGTACAGATACGCAGTATTTT. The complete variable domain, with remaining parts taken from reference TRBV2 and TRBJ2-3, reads EPEVTQTPSHQVTQMGQEVILRCVPISNHLYFYWYRQILGQKVEFLVSFYNNEISEKSEIFDDQFSVERPDGSNFTLKIRSTKLEDSAMYFCASTVGRGTDTQYFGPGTRLTVL.

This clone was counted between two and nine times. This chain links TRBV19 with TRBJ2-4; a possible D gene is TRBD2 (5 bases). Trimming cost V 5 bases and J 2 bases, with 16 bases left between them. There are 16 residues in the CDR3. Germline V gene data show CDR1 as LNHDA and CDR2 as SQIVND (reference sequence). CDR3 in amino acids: CASSSGVSGTKNIQYF. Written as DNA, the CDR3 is TGTGCCAGTAGTTCCGGGGTTTCGGGGACCAAAAACATTCAGTACTTC.

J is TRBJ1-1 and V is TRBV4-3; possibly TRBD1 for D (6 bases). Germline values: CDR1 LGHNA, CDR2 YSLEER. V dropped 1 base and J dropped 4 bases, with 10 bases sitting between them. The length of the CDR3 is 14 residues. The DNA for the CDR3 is TGCGCCAGCAGCCAAGTCGTCAGGGGCACTGAAGCTTTCTTT. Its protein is CASSQVVRGTEAFF.

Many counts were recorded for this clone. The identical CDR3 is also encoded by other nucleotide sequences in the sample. CDR3 coding DNA: TGTGCCAGCAGCTTCCAAGGGGAGCTGTTTTTT. This sequence encodes CASSFQGELFF. The rearrangement uses TRBV7-9 and TRBJ2-2; D unresolved. V was pared by 3 bases and J by 8 bases, with 4 bases between. The CDR3 totals 11 residues. Germline V gives CDR1 SEHNR, CDR2 FQNEAQ (reference sequence).

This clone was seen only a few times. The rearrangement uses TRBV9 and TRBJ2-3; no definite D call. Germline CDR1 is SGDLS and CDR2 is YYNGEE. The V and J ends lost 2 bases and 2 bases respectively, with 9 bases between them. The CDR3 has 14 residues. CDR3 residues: CASSVERYTDTQYF. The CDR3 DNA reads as TGTGCCAGCAGCGTCGAGAGGTACACAGATACGCAGTATTTT.

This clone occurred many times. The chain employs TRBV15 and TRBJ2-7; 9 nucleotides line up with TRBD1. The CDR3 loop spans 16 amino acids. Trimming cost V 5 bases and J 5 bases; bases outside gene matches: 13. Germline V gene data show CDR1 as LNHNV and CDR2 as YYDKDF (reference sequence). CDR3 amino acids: CATSQSGQGPINEQYF. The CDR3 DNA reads TGTGCCACCAGCCAAAGTGGACAGGGGCCTATAAACGAGCAGTACTTC.

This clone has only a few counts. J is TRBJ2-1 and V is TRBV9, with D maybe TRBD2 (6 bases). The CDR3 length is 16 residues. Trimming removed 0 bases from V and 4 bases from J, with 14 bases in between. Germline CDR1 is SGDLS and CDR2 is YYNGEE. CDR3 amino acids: CASSVVSAGTYNEQFF. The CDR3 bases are TGTGCCAGCAGCGTAGTTTCGGCGGGGACGTACAATGAGCAGTTCTTC.

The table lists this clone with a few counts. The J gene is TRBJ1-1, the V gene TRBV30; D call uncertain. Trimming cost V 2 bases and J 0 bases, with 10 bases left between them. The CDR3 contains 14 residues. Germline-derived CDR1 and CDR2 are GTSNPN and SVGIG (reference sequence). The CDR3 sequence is CAWSRGRMNTEAFF. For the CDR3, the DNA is TGTGCCTGGAGTAGAGGGCGCATGAACACTGAAGCTTTCTTT.

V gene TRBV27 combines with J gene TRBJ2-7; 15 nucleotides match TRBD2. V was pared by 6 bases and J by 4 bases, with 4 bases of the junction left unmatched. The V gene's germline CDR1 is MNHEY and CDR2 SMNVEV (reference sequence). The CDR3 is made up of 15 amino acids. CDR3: CASRPGLAGGYEQYF. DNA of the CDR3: TGTGCCAGCAGACCTGGACTAGCGGGAGGGTACGAGCAGTACTTC.

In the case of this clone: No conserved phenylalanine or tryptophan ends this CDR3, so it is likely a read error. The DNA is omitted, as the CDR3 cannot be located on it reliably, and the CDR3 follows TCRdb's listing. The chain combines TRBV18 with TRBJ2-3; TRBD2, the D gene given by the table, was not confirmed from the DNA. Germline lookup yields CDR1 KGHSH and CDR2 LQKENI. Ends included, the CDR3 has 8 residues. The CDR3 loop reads CASSHIAG.

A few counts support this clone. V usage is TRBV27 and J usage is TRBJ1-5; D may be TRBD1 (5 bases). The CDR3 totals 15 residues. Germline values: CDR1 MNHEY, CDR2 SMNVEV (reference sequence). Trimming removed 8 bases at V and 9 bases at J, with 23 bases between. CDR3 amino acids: CASEKDSKWGRPQHF. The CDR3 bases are TGTGCCAGCGAAAAAGACAGCAAGTGGGGTCGGCCCCAGCATTTT.

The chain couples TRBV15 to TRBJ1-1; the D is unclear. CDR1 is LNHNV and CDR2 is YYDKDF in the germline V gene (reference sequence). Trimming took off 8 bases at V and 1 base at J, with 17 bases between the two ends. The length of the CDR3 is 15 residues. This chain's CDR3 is CATSPVRAPNTEAFF. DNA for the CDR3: TGTGCCACCTCTCCGGTGCGAGCCCCGAACACTGAAGCTTTCTTT.